The following is a TCR beta chain sequence with its context. Its antigen remains unknown. This entry belongs to a study of cytomegalovirus exposure and HLA in healthy donors. Study findings and constraints: Earlier results showed most TCR beta V segments being productive about 90% or about 30% of the time. Later analysis indicated greater clonal expansion among HLA-associated TCR beta chains than among equally common other chains.

The PCR used 60 Vbeta and 13 Jbeta primers. TCRdb's copy holds only in-frame clones and misses some; the assay was immunoSEQ multiplex PCR. The sample lists 90,000 to 100,000 clones; around four fifths were seen once. The CDR3 runs 21 residues. Trimming took 4 bases from V and 4 from J; bases not matched to a gene: 20. The germline CDR1 and CDR2 sequences are SGHRS and YFSETQ. The receptor's source is a middle-aged woman in good health and CMV-seronegative. This chain uses TRBV5-1 with TRBJ2-1; TRBD2 matches 13 bases. Sequencing input: PBMCs. The CDR3 DNA is TGCGCCAGCAGCCCAACGTTCACCGGGACTAGCGGGATGGGGCCTTACAATGAGCAGTTCTTC. Translated, it gives CASSPTFTGTSGMGPYNEQFF. The entire variable domain, with the rest obtained from reference TRBV5-1 and TRBJ2-1, is as follows: KAGVTQTPRYLIKTRGQQVTLSCSPISGHRSVSWYQQTPGQGLQFLFEYFSETQRNKGNFPGRFSGRQFSNSRSEMNVSTLELGDSALYLCASSPTFTGTSGMGPYNEQFFGPGTRLTVL.